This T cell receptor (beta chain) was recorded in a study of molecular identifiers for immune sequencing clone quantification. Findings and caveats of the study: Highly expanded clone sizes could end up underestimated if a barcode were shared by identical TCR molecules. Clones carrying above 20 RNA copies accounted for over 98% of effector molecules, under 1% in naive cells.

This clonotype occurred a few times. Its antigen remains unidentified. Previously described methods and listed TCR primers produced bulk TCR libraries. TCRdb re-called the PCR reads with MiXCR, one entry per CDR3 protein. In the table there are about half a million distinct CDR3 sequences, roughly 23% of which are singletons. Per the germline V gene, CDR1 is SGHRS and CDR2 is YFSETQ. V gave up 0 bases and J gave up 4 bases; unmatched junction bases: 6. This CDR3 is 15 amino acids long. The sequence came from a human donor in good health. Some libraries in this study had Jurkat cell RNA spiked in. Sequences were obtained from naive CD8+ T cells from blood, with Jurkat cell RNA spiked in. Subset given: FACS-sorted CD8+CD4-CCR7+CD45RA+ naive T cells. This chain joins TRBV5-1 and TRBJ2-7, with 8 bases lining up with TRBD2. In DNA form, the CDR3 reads TGCGCCAGCAGCTTGGGAGCGGGGGAGATGTACGAGCAGTACTTC. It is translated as CASSLGAGEMYEQYF.